A single sample gave rise to the 29 T cell receptor beta chains below, sequenced in a study of beta chain features in type 1 diabetes. Investigators reverse transcribed all isolated RNA, so they sequenced expressed TCRB transcripts. The protocol was immunoSEQ multiplex PCR, while the TCRdb copy is restricted to in-frame clones and leaves out a portion. The data show 680,000 or so clones, roughly a sixth seen once. The material sequenced was naive CD4+ T cells from blood. The receptors derive from a man in his late teens or twenties in good health.

This clone was seen only a few times. The chain carries TRBV5-1 and TRBJ1-4; D is unclear. This CDR3 is built from 14 residues. CDR1 and CDR2 from the germline V gene are SGHRS and YFSETQ. The V gene lost 6 bases and the J gene lost 8 bases, with 17 bases spanning the gap. CDR3 bases: TGCGCCAGCACCCAAGGAGGGTCCCCCGAAAAACTGTTTTTT. This encodes CASTQGGSPEKLFF.

V and J are TRBV7-9 and TRBJ1-1, with D perhaps TRBD1 (5 bases). With 5 bases removed from V and 1 base from J, the gap between germline ends came to 14 bases. The CDR3 consists of 15 residues. Germline CDR1 is SEHNR and CDR2 is FQNEAQ (reference sequence). This chain's CDR3 is CASSPRVGGNTEAFF. CDR3 in DNA: TGTGCCAGCAGCCCCCGAGTGGGGGGGAACACTGAAGCTTTCTTT.

The chain recombines TRBV6-1 with TRBJ1-5; 8 positions match TRBD1. The junction had 9 bases not matched to a gene; V was cut back by 3 bases and J by 5 bases. This CDR3 region has 16 residues. Germline assignment: CDR1 MNHNS and CDR2 SASEGT. The CDR3 DNA reads as TGTGCCAGCAGTGAGGCACGGGCAGGGGGCCATCAGCCCCAGCATTTT. Its protein product is CASSEARAGGHQPQHF.

This rearrangement joins TRBV6-1 to TRBJ2-7; D remains unclear. Germline loops: CDR1 MNHNS, CDR2 SASEGT. Trimming stripped 4 bases from V and 4 bases from J, with 11 bases between. The CDR3 runs 13 residues. CDR3 residues: CASSAFREYEQYF. The CDR3, as DNA: TGTGCCAGCAGTGCTTTTAGAGAGTACGAGCAGTACTTC.

To note about this clone: Being one base from a much bigger clone, this may be a read error. The chain carries TRBV5-4 and TRBJ1-2; no clear D gene. The CDR3 runs to 11 residues. Trimming removed 5 bases from V and 4 bases from J, with 6 bases in between. Germline V gene lookup returns CDR1 SGHNT and CDR2 YYREEE (reference sequence). The CDR3 protein is CASSTLYGYTF. CDR3 coding DNA: TGTGCCAGCAGTACCCTCTATGGCTACACCTTC.

V usage is TRBV5-1 and J usage is TRBJ1-5, with D possibly being TRBD1 (6 bases). The CDR3 has 15 amino acids. Deletions cut 0 bases from V and 3 bases from J, with 10 bases between. Germline V gives CDR1 SGHRS, CDR2 YFSETQ. Here the CDR3 reads CASSLGDRSNQPQHF. CDR3 DNA: TGCGCCAGCAGCTTGGGCGACAGGTCCAATCAGCCCCAGCATTTT.

This clone appeared a few times. The CDR3 coding sequence is TGCGCCAGCAGCCTTACAGGGACCAATCAGCCCCAGCATTTT. It yields the protein CASSLTGTNQPQHF. The chain joins TRBV4-3 to TRBJ1-5; D may be TRBD1 (6 bases). Germline-derived CDR1 and CDR2 are LGHNA and YSLEER. This CDR3 comprises 14 residues. Between the trimmed V and J ends, which lost 4 bases and 3 bases, there was a span of 10 bases.

Only a few counts were recorded for this clone. The V and J genes are TRBV27 and TRBJ2-7; TRBD1 agrees at 7 bases. Germline V gives CDR1 MNHEY, CDR2 SMNVEV (reference sequence). The CDR3 is made up of 16 amino acids. Losses at the gene ends were 1 base for V and 6 bases for J; bases not matched to a gene: 12. The CDR3 DNA is TGTGCCAGCAGTTTATTTCTCCGAGACAGGGTCGCCGAGCAGTACTTC. Translation: CASSLFLRDRVAEQYF.

This clone turned up a few times. V is TRBV11-2 and J is TRBJ2-3; 11 bases agree with TRBD2. CDR1 is SGHAT and CDR2 is FQNNGV in the germline V gene. Losses at the gene ends were 7 bases for V and 4 bases for J; bases not matched to a gene: 7. The CDR3 consists of 15 residues. The CDR3 region has the DNA TGTGCCAGCACACGAAATAGCGGGAGGGCAGATACGCAGTATTTT. It translates to CASTRNSGRADTQYF. The full variable domain, with the rest looked up from reference TRBV11-2 and TRBJ2-3, is EAGVAQSPRYKIIEKRQSVAFWCNPISGHATLYWYQQILGQGPKLLIQFQNNGVVDDSQLPKDRFSAERLKGVDSTLKIQPAKLEDSAVYLCASTRNSGRADTQYFGPGTRLTVL.

V is TRBV9 and J is TRBJ2-5; 11 bases are shared with TRBD2. The J segment lost 0 bases and the V segment lost 0 bases, leaving 4 bases of the junction unmatched. The length of the CDR3 is 17 residues. From germline, CDR1 is SGDLS and CDR2 YYNGEE. CDR3 protein: CASSVATSGGNQETQYF. DNA of the CDR3: TGTGCCAGCAGCGTAGCTACTAGCGGGGGAAACCAAGAGACCCAGTACTTC.

The chain combines TRBV5-8 with TRBJ2-5; TRBD1 matches 7 bases. This CDR3 region has 15 residues. V lost 5 bases and J lost 3; bases outside the gene matches: 10. The germline gives CDR1 SGHTS, CDR2 YDEGEE. The CDR3 loop is CASRPGTGTEETQYF. CDR3 coding DNA: TGTGCCAGCAGGCCCGGGACCGGGACAGAAGAGACCCAGTACTTC. Complete variable domain (other parts from reference TRBV5-8 and TRBJ2-5): EAGVTQSPTHLIKTRGQQATLRCSPISGHTSVYWYQQALGLGLQFLLWYDEGEERNRGNFPPRFSGRQFPNYSSELNVNALELEDSALYLCASRPGTGTEETQYFGPGTRLLVL.

V usage is TRBV5-1 and J usage is TRBJ1-4; D is unresolved. The CDR3 totals 15 residues. CDR1 is SGHRS, CDR2 YFSETQ, per germline. With 4 bases removed from V and 0 bases from J, the gap between germline ends came to 10 bases. CDR3 DNA: TGCGCCAGCAGCCCCGGATCTCCAACTAATGAAAAACTGTTTTTT. As protein: CASSPGSPTNEKLFF.

This clone was found a few times. V is TRBV28 and J is TRBJ1-2; D perhaps matches TRBD1 (6 bases). The CDR3 is 15 amino acids. The V gene lost 2 bases and the J gene lost 8 bases, with 18 bases spanning the gap. Germline CDR1 is MDHEN and CDR2 is SYDVKM. The CDR3 is CASSLVDRSRGGYTF. In nucleotides, the CDR3 is TGTGCCAGCAGTTTAGTCGACAGGAGCAGGGGCGGCTACACCTTC.

V and J are TRBV7-2 and TRBJ2-5; tentative D call: TRBD2 (6 bases). Germline V gene sequence: CDR1 SGHTA, CDR2 FQGNSA. The CDR3 contains 15 residues. V was cut by 4 bases and J by 3 bases, with 15 bases left in between. In DNA form, the CDR3 reads TGTGCCAGCAGCTCCATGCGGGGATTAGAAGAGACCCAGTACTTC. Translated, it gives CASSSMRGLEETQYF.

The V call is TRBV15, the J call TRBJ2-3, with D possibly being TRBD2 (6 bases). The CDR3 sequence is 14 residues long. Trimming shortened V by 6 bases and J by 4 bases, and 14 bases separated the two germline ends. CDR1 and CDR2 from the germline V gene are LNHNV and YYDKDF (reference sequence). The CDR3 DNA reads TGTGCCACCAGAAGTGTCGGGAGAGCAGATACGCAGTATTTT. Amino acids: CATRSVGRADTQYF. Full variable domain (outside the CDR3, taken from reference TRBV15 and TRBJ2-3): DAMVIQNPRYQVTQFGKPVTLSCSQTLNHNVMYWYQQKSSQAPKLLFHYYDKDFNNEADTPDNFQSRRPNTSFCFLDIRSPGLGDTAMYLCATRSVGRADTQYFGPGTRLTVL.

The chain carries TRBV7-9 and TRBJ1-3, with 10 bases identical to TRBD1. The trim removed 5 bases at V and 7 bases at J, leaving 11 bases unmatched. This CDR3 region has 16 residues. From germline, CDR1 is SEHNR and CDR2 FQNEAQ (reference sequence). This CDR3 is CASSRDRGGSRNTIYF. Here the CDR3 DNA reads TGTGCCAGCAGCAGGGACAGGGGAGGATCCAGGAACACCATATATTTT.

This clone was picked up a small number of times. The chain carries TRBV5-5 and TRBJ1-2; D is unclear. This CDR3 is built from 14 residues. V was trimmed by 5 bases and J by 4 bases, leaving 15 bases between them. The germline CDR1 and CDR2 sequences are SGHKS and YYEKEE (reference sequence). The CDR3 reads CASRIAGLVYGYTF. CDR3 nucleotide sequence: TGTGCCAGCAGAATTGCAGGCTTGGTCTATGGCTACACCTTC.

The V and J genes are TRBV5-1 and TRBJ2-3; D is unclear. The CDR3 length is 13 residues. Germline V gene sequence: CDR1 SGHRS, CDR2 YFSETQ. The V end lost 4 bases, the J end lost 2 bases, and 8 bases lay between the germline ends. The CDR3 spells CASSQPVTDTQYF. CDR3 DNA: TGCGCCAGCAGCCAACCGGTCACAGATACGCAGTATTTT.

This clone was counted only a few times. The genes are TRBV19 and TRBJ1-5, with D possibly matching TRBD1 (6 bases). Germline CDR1 is LNHDA and CDR2 is SQIVND (reference sequence). V was clipped by 6 bases and J by 1 base, with 16 bases between them. This CDR3 is 16 amino acids long. Here the CDR3 DNA reads TGTGCCAGTAGGGAACTTACAGGGTTGAGCAATCAGCCCCAGCATTTT. It yields the protein CASRELTGLSNQPQHF. The whole variable domain, filled in from reference TRBV19 and TRBJ1-5, reads DGGITQSPKYLFRKEGQNVTLSCEQNLNHDAMYWYRQDPGQGLRLIYYSQIVNDFQKGDIAEGYSVSREKKESFPLTVTSAQKNPTAFYLCASRELTGLSNQPQHFGDGTRLSIL.

V usage is TRBV9 and J usage is TRBJ1-4; 7 bases agree with TRBD1. The CDR3 runs to 15 residues. V gave up 2 bases and J gave up 6 bases; unmatched junction bases: 7. The V gene's germline CDR1 is SGDLS and CDR2 YYNGEE. The CDR3 DNA is TGTGCCAGCAGCGTCTCCGGGACAGCCGATGAAAAACTGTTTTTT. As protein: CASSVSGTADEKLFF.

In this sample, this clone turned up a few times. CDR3 nucleotide sequence: TGTGCCAGCAGCTTCGCGGGACAGGGGCGGACAGATACGCAGTATTTT. This encodes CASSFAGQGRTDTQYF. This chain joins TRBV5-4 and TRBJ2-3; 10 nucleotides line up with TRBD1. Germline trimming cut 2 bases from V and 3 bases from J; bases unmatched to any gene: 6. Germline V gives CDR1 SGHNT, CDR2 YYREEE (reference sequence). The CDR3 has 16 amino acids.

The sample holds a few counts of this clone. V usage is TRBV7-2 and J usage is TRBJ2-7; 8 bases match TRBD1. V shed 1 base, J shed 0 bases, and the junction held 2 bases outside the gene matches. In germline, CDR1 is SGHTA, CDR2 FQGNSA. This CDR3 has 15 amino acids. The CDR3 protein is CASSLEGQVSYEQYF. The CDR3 DNA is TGTGCCAGCAGCTTAGAGGGACAGGTCTCCTACGAGCAGTACTTC.

The chain carries TRBV7-8 and TRBJ2-3; 12 nucleotides agree with TRBD2. The CDR3 contains 16 residues. V lost 5 bases to trimming and J lost 2 bases; unmatched junction nucleotides: 5. Germline CDR1 and CDR2: SGHVS and FQNEAQ. The CDR3 region is CASSPLAGGTTDTQYF. The CDR3 DNA reads TGTGCCAGCAGCCCTCTAGCGGGGGGGACCACAGATACGCAGTATTTT.

This clone has a handful of counts. The same CDR3 arises from other DNA sequences in this sample as well. The V and J genes are TRBV9 and TRBJ2-2; D is unclear. The V end lost 0 bases, the J end lost 1 base, and 7 bases lay between the germline ends. Germline V gene lookup returns CDR1 SGDLS and CDR2 YYNGEE. The CDR3 is 15 residues long. CDR3 sequence reads: CASSVARRNTGELFF. Written as DNA, the CDR3 is TGTGCCAGCAGCGTAGCTCGAAGGAACACCGGGGAGCTGTTTTTT.

This clone was observed a handful of times. The chain uses TRBV9 and TRBJ1-1; D may be TRBD1 (5 bases). This CDR3 is built from 15 residues. Trimming left V 0 bases short and J 10 bases short, with 19 bases between. Germline V CDR1 and CDR2: SGDLS, YYNGEE. The chain's CDR3 is CASSVVTGQAGGAFF. DNA of the CDR3: TGTGCCAGCAGCGTAGTTACTGGCCAGGCCGGGGGAGCTTTCTTT.

This clone was seen more than once but under ten times. The rearrangement uses TRBV7-3 and TRBJ2-7, with 10 bases lining up with TRBD2. With V trimmed by 5 bases and J by 4 bases, 8 bases remained unmatched. The CDR3 is 15 amino acids. Germline V lookup: CDR1 SGHTA, CDR2 FQGTGA. The CDR3 coding sequence is TGTGCCAGCAGCCTAGCGGGAGAGTATGTGTACGAGCAGTACTTC. It specifies CASSLAGEYVYEQYF.

This clone was seen a handful of times. V is TRBV4-2 and J is TRBJ2-3, with TRBD1 matching 10 bases. The CDR3 covers 17 residues. Trimming at V came to 2 bases and at J to 8 bases, leaving 13 bases not matched to a gene. Germline-derived CDR1 and CDR2 are LGHNA and YNFKEQ. The CDR3 nucleotides read TGTGCCAGCAGCCAATTCGCCGGGACAGGGGTTTTGGCTACGCAGTATTTT. This codes for CASSQFAGTGVLATQYF.

This clone showed up just a few times. The chain combines TRBV14 with TRBJ2-1; D gene ambiguous. Germline CDR1 reads SGHDN; CDR2 reads FVKESK. CDR3 length: 20 residues. Deletions cut 0 bases from V and 0 bases from J, with 21 bases between. The CDR3 protein is CASSQDFMVTALSSYNEQFF. The DNA of the CDR3 is TGTGCCAGCAGCCAAGATTTTATGGTTACGGCTCTGAGCTCCTACAATGAGCAGTTCTTC.

This clone was seen a handful of times. The same CDR3 is also encoded by other DNA sequences in this sample. The chain is built from TRBV20-1 and TRBJ2-7; D uncertain. Germline CDR1 DFQATT, CDR2 SNEGSKA (reference sequence). V shed 6 bases and J shed 3 bases, with 6 bases lying between them. This CDR3 has 10 residues. The CDR3, as DNA: TGCAGTGCGAGGAGCTACGAGCAGTACTTC. It codes for CSARSYEQYF.